This TCR beta chain was profiled in a study of T cell changes during pregnancy in multiple sclerosis. The assay was immunoSEQ multiplex PCR, and TCRdb's table has in-frame clones only and misses some. The table has about 35,000 clones, around 93% seen once. Material: CD4+ T cells from peripheral blood mononuclear cells, obtained in the first trimester of pregnancy. The clonotype was recovered from a female donor with multiple sclerosis, enrolled in a pregnancy study.

The CDR3 loop is CASSKGTGFADTQYF. The CDR3 DNA is TGTGCCAGTAGTAAAGGGACAGGGTTTGCAGATACGCAGTATTTT. The rearrangement links TRBV19 to TRBJ2-3; 9 bases agree with TRBD1. CDR1 is LNHDA and CDR2 is SQIVND in the germline V gene (reference sequence). The CDR3 covers 15 residues. Trimming cost V 4 bases and J 4 bases; bases outside gene matches: 6. Combining the CDR3 with reference TRBV19 and TRBJ2-3 gives the whole variable domain DGGITQSPKYLFRKEGQNVTLSCEQNLNHDAMYWYRQDPGQGLRLIYYSQIVNDFQKGDIAEGYSVSREKKESFPLTVTSAQKNPTAFYLCASSKGTGFADTQYFGPGTRLTVL.